The present T cell receptor beta chain was sequenced within a study of a mutant IDH1 vaccine in newly diagnosed glioma. Study at large: Treated patients comprised 62.5% males and approximately 38% females, mean age 40.4 years. Held at week 35, visit V12 was the safety follow-up, and visit V13 followed at week 47.

CDR1 is SGHAT and CDR2 is FQNNGV in the germline V gene. This CDR3 spans 13 amino acids. Trimming pared 5 bases from V and 2 bases from J, leaving 9 bases between. As for this clone: Its specificity is not known.

The time point: week 35, safety follow-up. Every vaccination contained 300 ug of the mutant IDH1 20-mer peptide and was paired with topical imiquimod. All eight of the vaccinations patients received fell in weeks 1, 3, 5, 7, 11, 15, 19 and 23. Assay used: immunoSEQ multiplex PCR; TCRdb lists only in-frame clones, some missing. This table holds about 46,000 clones, about 92% found once. The chain uses TRBV11-2 and TRBJ2-5, with a possible D match to TRBD2 (6 bases). The origin of this receptor is a middle-aged man with glioma. This material consisted of PBMCs, taken from a glioma patient whose treatment included an IDH1 peptide vaccine. CDR3 bases: TGTGCCAGCAGCCCGGGGGATCAAGAGACCCAGTACTTC. Amino acids: CASSPGDQETQYF. The entire variable domain, with the rest obtained from reference TRBV11-2 and TRBJ2-5, is as follows: EAGVAQSPRYKIIEKRQSVAFWCNPISGHATLYWYQQILGQGPKLLIQFQNNGVVDDSQLPKDRFSAERLKGVDSTLKIQPAKLEDSAVYLCASSPGDQETQYFGPGTRLLVL.